This T cell receptor (beta chain) was found in a study of T cell changes during pregnancy in multiple sclerosis. The CDR3 runs to 13 residues. Germline-derived CDR1 and CDR2 are SEHNR and FQNEAQ (reference sequence). V was shortened by 2 bases and J by 4 bases, with 9 bases between the two germline ends. Clones were sequenced by immunoSEQ multiplex PCR, and TCRdb holds only the in-frame ones, with some missing. The sample consists of around 95,000 clones, around 90% of them appearing once. Sequences were derived from peripheral blood, sampled after pregnancy. This TCR was recovered from a female donor in good health, enrolled as a control in a pregnancy study. The chain employs TRBV7-9 and TRBJ2-7, with D possibly being TRBD2 (6 bases). The CDR3 DNA is TGTGCCAGCAGCTTACGCGGGAAATACGAGCAGTACTTC. This sequence encodes CASSLRGKYEQYF.